This is a list of T cell receptor beta chains from one sample in a study of regulatory T cells in long-lasting Graves disease. One entry per CDR3 protein results from TCRdb running MiXCR on the multiplex PCR reads. The sample yields hundreds of thousands of distinct CDR3 sequences, 22% seen once. The material was peripheral blood mononuclear cells (PBMCs), obtained when the disease was refractory, from a patient treated with antithyroid drugs. The origin of the receptors is a female donor with Graves disease. Both conserved end residues are part of each CDR3. D genes are given only for firm matches.

d_call v_call cdr3_aa
TRBD1 TRBV4-3 CASSPDTGGRNEKLFF
NA TRBV9 CASSSQQGTHYEQYF
TRBD1 TRBV19 CASQGQGESPLHF
TRBD1 TRBV11-2 CASSRTRTGYYGYTF
NA TRBV6-2/TRBV6-3 CASRSTGQEWNTEAFF
NA TRBV12-3/TRBV12-4 CASSSSLAQQETQYF
TRBD1 TRBV28 CAGSSGGAGAFF
NA TRBV6-2/TRBV6-3 CASSQTLASGRGGYTF
NA TRBV10-3 CAISESVSLTGEAFF
NA TRBV6-1 CASSRRTEQYF
NA TRBV6-1 CASREGAANSPLHF
NA TRBV5-4 CASSLEGAGGAGELFF
NA TRBV28 CASSLTAGGYEQYF
TRBD1 TRBV19 CASSPYRGLNTEAFF
TRBD1 TRBV7-6 CASSAMDRGRLYEQYF
NA TRBV19 CASSISDGVYNSPLHF
NA TRBV30 CACNAVAAFF
NA TRBV7-9 CASSLLDENYGYTF
NA TRBV28 CASTQGSGANVLTF
TRBD1 TRBV6-1 CASSADRGEQPQHF
TRBD1 TRBV11-1 CASSSTTGMRDEQYF
NA TRBV9 CASSPLTGRNTEAFF
NA TRBV7-2 CASSPAGFGGNTIYF
NA TRBV2 CASRTLEETQYF
TRBD1 TRBV29-1 CSSSQGGVAFF
NA TRBV6-1 CASSIPIEIYSSGANVLTF